The 25 T cell receptor beta chains listed next were all sequenced from one sample in a study of blood T cells in healthy people across ages (dated by TCRdb to the mid-2010s). The method was 5' RACE. The listed sequencing device is Illumina HiSeq 2500. A second 7 to 11 cycle PCR used a sample-barcoded 5' primer and a J-beta primer mix. The public sequencing data were trimmed at Q25 with fastp and processed into clonotypes with MiXCR by TCRdb, which kept only in-frame beta chains. CDR3 protein duplicates are merged, each entry listing the most common genes and DNA. The sample table holds about 800,000 distinct CDR3 sequences, of which nearly 60% were seen once. The ten most abundant clones make up 20% to 25% of the sample. Sequences were obtained from blood. These receptors originate from a man aged 25-45 years in good health.

The rearrangement joins TRBV30 to TRBJ2-4; no firm D call. Germline lookup yields CDR1 GTSNPN and CDR2 SVGIG (reference sequence). Trimming removed 1 base at V and 2 bases at J, with 12 bases between. The CDR3 covers 15 residues. The CDR3 reads CAWSGAIGTKNIQYF. As DNA, the CDR3 is TGTGCCTGGAGTGGGGCGATTGGAACCAAAAACATTCAGTACTTC.

J is TRBJ1-1 and V is TRBV13; D is unresolved. This CDR3 region has 14 residues. V lost 4 bases and J lost 6, with 15 bases in between. The V gene's germline CDR1 is PRHDT and CDR2 FYEKMQ (reference sequence). The CDR3 nucleotides are TGTGCCAGCAGCTCAATCGAGAAGGGCGCTGAAGCTTTCTTT. It specifies CASSSIEKGAEAFF. Using reference TRBV13 and TRBJ1-1 for the parts outside the CDR3, the full variable domain is AAGVIQSPRHLIKEKRETATLKCYPIPRHDTVYWYQQGPGQDPQFLISFYEKMQSDKGSIPDRFSAQQFSDYHSELNMSSLELGDSALYFCASSSIEKGAEAFFGQGTRLTVV.

This clonotype was seen a few times. The V gene is TRBV6-2 or TRBV6-3, the J gene TRBJ1-5; no firm D call. The CDR3 contains 12 residues. The germline gives CDR1 MNHEY, CDR2 SVGEGT. Trimming removed 7 bases from V and 4 bases from J, with 8 bases in between. CDR3 protein: CASNRANQPQHF. The DNA of the CDR3 is TGTGCCAGCAACCGGGCGAATCAGCCCCAGCATTTT.

This clonotype was seen a single time. The gene calls are TRBV12-3 or TRBV12-4 and TRBJ2-4, with D unclear. This CDR3 spans 13 amino acids. The V end was cut by 7 bases, the J end by 0 bases, with 7 bases between. CDR3 protein: CASTILAKNIQYF. The CDR3 DNA reads TGTGCCAGCACGATCCTAGCCAAAAACATTCAGTACTTC.

The V gene is TRBV20-1, the J gene TRBJ1-2, with 9 positions matching TRBD1. The germline V gene has CDR1 DFQATT and CDR2 SNEGSKA (reference sequence). V was pared by 3 bases and J by 2 bases, with 4 bases of the junction left unmatched. The CDR3 sequence is 14 residues long. In DNA form, the CDR3 reads TGCAGTGCTAGGGGACAGGGAAGGAACTATGGCTACACCTTC. Protein product: CSARGQGRNYGYTF.

The J gene is TRBJ2-7, the V gene TRBV9, with TRBD1 matching over 8 bases. CDR1 and CDR2 from the germline V gene are SGDLS and YYNGEE. The junction had 4 bases not matched to a gene; V was cut back by 0 bases and J by 2 bases. The CDR3 has 15 residues. As DNA, the CDR3 is TGTGCCAGCAGCGTAGGAGACAGGGGAACCTACGAGCAGTACTTC. Translated: CASSVGDRGTYEQYF.

The rearrangement uses TRBV7-8 and TRBJ1-2; D is unclear. The germline V gene has CDR1 SGHVS and CDR2 FQNEAQ. V was shortened by 6 bases and J by 6 bases, with 14 bases between the two germline ends. The CDR3 totals 13 residues. In DNA form, the CDR3 reads TGTGCCAGCAGTCTGGACTCCCCGGATGGCTACACCTTC. Amino acid sequence: CASSLDSPDGYTF. Combining the CDR3 with reference TRBV7-8 and TRBJ1-2 gives the whole variable domain GAGVSQSPRYKVAKRGQDVALRCDPISGHVSLFWYQQALGQGPEFLTYFQNEAQLDKSGLPSDRFFAERPEGSVSTLKIQRTQQEDSAVYLCASSLDSPDGYTFGSGTRLTVV.

The chain employs TRBV10-3 and TRBJ2-5; D remains unclear. V gave up 3 bases and J gave up 2 bases, with 13 bases separating them. The CDR3 is 15 residues long. Germline CDR1 and CDR2: ENHRY and SYGVKD. This CDR3 reads CAISERSPRQETQYF. The CDR3 coding sequence is TGTGCCATCAGTGAACGTAGCCCGCGGCAAGAGACCCAGTACTTC.

This sequence joins TRBV18 and TRBJ2-1; TRBD2 matches at 7 bases. Looked up from germline, CDR1 is KGHSH and CDR2 is LQKENI. Trimming removed 3 bases from V and 2 bases from J; junction bases left unmatched: 7. CDR3 size: 16 residues. The CDR3 here is CASSPTWEGPYNEQFF. The CDR3, as DNA: TGTGCCAGCTCACCCACTTGGGAGGGCCCCTACAATGAGCAGTTCTTC. Filled out from reference TRBV18 and TRBJ2-1, the complete variable domain reads NAGVMQNPRHLVRRRGQEARLRCSPMKGHSHVYWYRQLPEEGLKFMVYLQKENIIDESGMPKERFSAEFPKEGPSILRIQQVVRGDSAAYFCASSPTWEGPYNEQFFGPGTRLTVL.

The rearrangement uses TRBV9 and TRBJ2-3, with 8 bases that match TRBD2. With 9 bases clipped from V and 2 bases from J, the junction kept 2 bases outside the gene matches. The germline V gene encodes CDR1 SGDLS and CDR2 YYNGEE. The CDR3 extends over 12 amino acids. The CDR3, as DNA: TGTGCCACCGGGGGGGACACAGATACGCAGTATTTT. Protein: CATGGDTDTQYF. Together with reference TRBV9 and TRBJ2-3, the CDR3 gives the full variable domain: DSGVTQTPKHLITATGQRVTLRCSPRSGDLSVYWYQQSLDQGLQFLIQYYNGEERAKGNILERFSAQQFPDLHSELNLSSLELGDSALYFCATGGDTDTQYFGPGTRLTVL.

The CDR3: CASRPSGPSNQPQHF. In DNA, the CDR3 is TGTGCCAGCAGGCCCAGCGGGCCGAGCAATCAGCCCCAGCATTTT. The rearrangement links TRBV12-3 or TRBV12-4 to TRBJ1-5; D ambiguous. V was pared by 6 bases and J by 1 base, with 13 bases between. The CDR3 sequence is 15 residues long.

This clonotype was observed a handful of times. The CDR3 DNA reads TGTGCCAGCAGTTACCTGACAGGGGAGGGTGAGACCCAGTACTTC. It encodes CASSYLTGEGETQYF. The chain has TRBV6-2 or TRBV6-3 and TRBJ2-5; tentative D call: TRBD1 (8 bases). CDR1 and CDR2 (germline): MNHEY, SVGEGT. V was pared by 2 bases and J by 5 bases, with 15 bases between. The CDR3 is made up of 15 amino acids.

This chain links TRBV29-1 with TRBJ2-5; no reliable D call. The last part of the DNA fits TRBJ2-1 better; the J call may be wrong. The length of the CDR3 is 13 residues. CDR1 is SQVTM and CDR2 is ANQGSEA in the germline V gene. This CDR3 reads CSVDKTHQETQFF. In DNA, the CDR3 is TGCAGCGTTGACAAAACCCACCAAGAGACCCAGTTCTTC.

Notes on this clonotype: A much larger clone is a single base away; this may be a read error. The rearrangement uses TRBV14 and TRBJ2-4; possible D gene TRBD1, 6 bases. The J call may be in error: the DNA end matches TRBJ2-7 better. The germline gives CDR1 SGHDN, CDR2 FVKESK. CDR3 length equals 16 residues. CDR3 DNA sequence: TGTGCCAGCAACCAAGATGGTAGTGAGGACAGCTACGAGCAGTACTTC. Its translation is CASNQDGSEDSYEQYF.

The chain carries TRBV20-1 and TRBJ1-2; D unclear. Germline CDR1 reads DFQATT; CDR2 reads SNEGSKA (reference sequence). The CDR3 extends over 10 amino acids. CDR3 region: CRPAQDGYTF. CDR3 bases: TGCAGGCCCGCACAAGACGGCTACACCTTC.

This clonotype has more than one count but fewer than ten. The rearrangement uses TRBV20-1 and TRBJ2-5; perhaps TRBD1 as D (6 bases). Germline CDR1 is DFQATT and CDR2 is SNEGSKA (reference sequence). The germline V and J ends were trimmed by 5 bases and 2 bases, with 9 bases remaining between them. CDR3 length: 12 residues. The CDR3 DNA sequence: TGCAGTGCTCGTCAGGGGCAAGAGACCCAGTACTTC. The encoded protein is CSARQGQETQYF.

This chain joins TRBV3-1 and TRBJ2-4; no reliable D call. The J call may not be correct, given that the DNA end is closer to TRBJ2-5. Germline CDR1 and CDR2: LGHDT and YNNKEL (reference sequence). The CDR3 is made up of 14 amino acids. The DNA of the CDR3 is TGTGCCAGCAGCCAGGCATCTAGGGCGGAGACCCAGTACTTC. Translating gives CASSQASRAETQYF.

The chain couples TRBV3-1 to TRBJ2-3; tentative D call: TRBD2 (6 bases). Germline assignment: CDR1 LGHDT and CDR2 YNNKEL (reference sequence). This CDR3 spans 14 amino acids. V dropped 8 bases and J dropped 3 bases, with 15 bases sitting between them. This chain's CDR3 is CASAFSGATDTQYF. The CDR3, as DNA: TGTGCCAGCGCCTTTAGCGGAGCGACAGATACGCAGTATTTT.

The rearrangement joins TRBV25-1 to TRBJ1-1; D is possibly TRBD1 (5 bases). Germline assignment: CDR1 MGHDK and CDR2 SYGVNS. The CDR3 is 13 amino acids. V gave up 11 bases and J gave up 3 bases, with 16 bases separating them. CDR3 sequence (DNA): TGTGCCTCTAAGACACCACAGGACACTGAAGCTTTCTTT. Amino acids: CASKTPQDTEAFF.

The V gene is TRBV10-1, the J gene TRBJ1-1; TRBD1 aligns across 8 bases. J lost 5 bases, V lost 3 bases, and 8 bases had no gene match. The CDR3 has 15 amino acids. Germline V CDR1 and CDR2: WNHNN, SYGVQD (reference sequence). The CDR3 loop is CASSDQGAMRTEAFF. The DNA for the CDR3 is TGCGCCAGCAGTGACCAGGGGGCAATGAGGACTGAAGCTTTCTTT.

In its sample, this clonotype was seen a few times. The CDR3 protein is CASRRTGTGVIPLHF. CDR3 in DNA: TGTGCCAGCAGGCGAACCGGGACAGGCGTTATCCCCCTCCACTTT. This chain links TRBV6-1 with TRBJ1-6; 8 bases line up with TRBD1. The CDR3 runs to 15 residues. V dropped 6 bases and J dropped 13; count of bases not matched to a gene: 14. Germline-derived CDR1 and CDR2 are MNHNS and SASEGT.

The chain couples TRBV12-3 or TRBV12-4 to TRBJ2-3, with TRBD2 identical over 8 bases. The CDR3 is 17 residues long. Losses at the gene ends were 5 bases for V and 6 bases for J; bases not matched to a gene: 16. This CDR3 is CASSRWSGGPTADTQYF. CDR3 sequence (DNA): TGTGCCAGCAGTCGCTGGAGCGGGGGCCCAACAGCGGATACGCAGTATTTT.

This sequence joins TRBV5-5 and TRBJ1-2, with D maybe TRBD1 (6 bases). This CDR3 region has 14 residues. V was pared by 4 bases and J by 4 bases, with 14 bases between. The germline gives CDR1 SGHKS, CDR2 YYEKEE (reference sequence). In DNA form, the CDR3 reads TGTGCCAGCAGCGTAGGGGGGGACCTCTATGGCTACACCTTC. The encoded protein is CASSVGGDLYGYTF.

The rearrangement joins TRBV20-1 to TRBJ1-1; no firm D call. Per germline, CDR1 DFQATT and CDR2 SNEGSKA (reference sequence). This CDR3 region has 12 residues. V was clipped by 4 bases and J by 3 bases, with 9 bases between them. CDR3 coding DNA: TGCAGTGCTAAAAGGTCGGACACTGAAGCTTTCTTT. This codes for CSAKRSDTEAFF.

The rearrangement joins TRBV12-3 or TRBV12-4 to TRBJ2-5; D remains unclear. This CDR3 has 13 amino acids. The ends were cut back, 2 bases at V and 5 bases at J, with 9 bases in the middle. CDR3 sequence: CASSLLGKETQYF. The CDR3 DNA follows: TGTGCCAGCAGTTTACTGGGTAAGGAGACCCAGTACTTC.